A single sample gave rise to the 5 T cell receptor beta chains below, sequenced in a study of T cell changes during pregnancy in multiple sclerosis. Here immunoSEQ multiplex PCR was the method, and the copy in TCRdb shows in-frame clones only, minus some. The table records about 38,000 clones, 70% to 90% of them present only once. The input for sequencing was CD4+ T cells from peripheral blood mononuclear cells, taken before pregnancy. Source of these receptors: a female donor with multiple sclerosis, enrolled in a pregnancy study.

This clone has more than one count but fewer than ten. Other DNA sequences of this sample code for an identical CDR3. The chain is built from TRBV7-3 and TRBJ1-1; perhaps TRBD1 as D (5 bases). The CDR3 has 14 amino acids. From germline, CDR1 is SGHTA and CDR2 FQGTGA. V lost 0 bases and J 3 bases, leaving 8 bases between the germline ends. This chain's CDR3 is CASSLTGGDTEAFF. Written as DNA, the CDR3 is TGTGCCAGCAGCTTAACGGGGGGGGACACTGAAGCTTTCTTT.

The chain carries TRBV29-1 and TRBJ1-2; maybe TRBD1 (6 bases). CDR1 is SQVTM, CDR2 ANQGSEA, per germline. V shed 0 bases and J shed 7 bases, with 18 bases lying between them. The CDR3 covers 15 residues. CDR3 in amino acids: CSVEDGAGAYGGYTF. The CDR3 bases are TGCAGCGTTGAAGATGGGGCAGGGGCTTACGGTGGCTACACCTTC.

This chain connects TRBV6-1 to TRBJ2-3; 10 bases line up with TRBD2. The ends lost 5 bases at V and 0 bases at J; junction bases unmatched: 2. The germline CDR1 and CDR2 sequences are MNHNS and SASEGT. The CDR3 runs to 15 residues. This chain's CDR3 is CASSLLAGSTDTQYF. The DNA of the CDR3 is TGTGCCAGCAGTTTACTAGCGGGGAGCACAGATACGCAGTATTTT.

This clone occurred a few times. V usage is TRBV5-8 and J usage is TRBJ2-7; maybe TRBD1 (7 bases). Trimming cost V 0 bases and J 9 bases, with 13 bases left between them. The CDR3 totals 13 residues. Germline V gene data show CDR1 as SGHTS and CDR2 as YDEGEE. CDR3 nucleotide sequence: TGTGCCAGCAGCTTGGTGACCAGGGGGGCGCAGTACTTC. Encoded protein: CASSLVTRGAQYF.

The J gene is TRBJ1-2, the V gene TRBV18, with D possibly TRBD1 on 5 matching bases. V lost 3 bases, J lost 6 bases, and 14 bases lay in between. CDR1 and CDR2 from the germline V gene are KGHSH and LQKENI. This CDR3 has 14 residues. CDR3 coding DNA: TGTGCCAGCTCACCCCAGAAGGGGAAACATGGCTACACCTTC. This gives the protein CASSPQKGKHGYTF.